This T cell receptor (beta chain) originates from a study of T-cell memory formation after mild COVID-19. Across the whole study: Clustering of TCRs was largely donor specific.

From 5'RACE with constant-segment primers came TCR alpha and TCR beta cDNA libraries that carried sample barcodes and UMIs. One entry per CDR3 protein results from TCRdb running MiXCR on the 5' RACE reads. The repertoire holds about 90,000 distinct CDR3 sequences, with about 13% as singletons. The sample holds a few counts of this clonotype. Germline V lookup: CDR1 LNHDA, CDR2 SQIVND (reference sequence). The CDR3 has 15 residues. With 4 bases removed from V and 3 bases from J, the gap between germline ends came to 15 bases. The chain recombines TRBV19 with TRBJ2-5, with no clear D. This clonotype was obtained from an adult woman who had mild COVID-19 (a few samples of this study predate the infection). Cell type and time point are not known. What was sequenced was PBMCs or a T cell subset sorted from them (not recorded which). CDR3 residues: CASSNWTDPEETQYF. Here the CDR3 DNA reads TGTGCCAGTAGTAACTGGACGGACCCAGAAGAGACCCAGTACTTC.